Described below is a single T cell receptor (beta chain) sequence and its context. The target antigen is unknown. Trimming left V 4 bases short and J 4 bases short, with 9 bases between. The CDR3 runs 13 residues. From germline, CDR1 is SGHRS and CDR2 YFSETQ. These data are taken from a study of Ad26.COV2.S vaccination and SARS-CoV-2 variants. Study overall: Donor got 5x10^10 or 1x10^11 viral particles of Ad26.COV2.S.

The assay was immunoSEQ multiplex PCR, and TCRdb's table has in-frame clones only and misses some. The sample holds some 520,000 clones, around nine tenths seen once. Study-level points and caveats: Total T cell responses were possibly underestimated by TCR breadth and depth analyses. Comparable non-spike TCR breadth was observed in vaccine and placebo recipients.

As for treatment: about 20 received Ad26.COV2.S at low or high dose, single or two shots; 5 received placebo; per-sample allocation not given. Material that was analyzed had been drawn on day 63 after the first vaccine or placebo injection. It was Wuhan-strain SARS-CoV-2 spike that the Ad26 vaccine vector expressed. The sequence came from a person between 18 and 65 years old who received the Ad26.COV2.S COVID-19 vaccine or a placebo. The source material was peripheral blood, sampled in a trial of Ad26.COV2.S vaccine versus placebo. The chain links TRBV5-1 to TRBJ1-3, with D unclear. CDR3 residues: CASSDLQGNTIYF. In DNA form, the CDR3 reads TGCGCCAGCAGCGACCTACAGGGAAACACCATATATTTT.